The T cell receptor (beta chain) described here comes from a study of control samples from healthy donors and cancer patients. The protocol was immunoSEQ multiplex PCR, while the TCRdb copy is restricted to in-frame clones and leaves out a portion. The profile shows about 160,000 clones, 90% to 95% of them singletons. This clone was found once. The material sequenced was PBMCs. This TCR derives from a man aged 55 to 69 with colorectal cancer.

The CDR3 DNA reads TGTGCCAGCAGTTGGGAGACCAACACCGGGGAGCTGTTTTTT. As protein: CASSWETNTGELFF. The chain has TRBV27 and TRBJ2-2, with D possibly matching TRBD2 (5 bases). The germline V gene encodes CDR1 MNHEY and CDR2 SMNVEV (reference sequence). This CDR3 region has 14 residues. V lost 4 bases and J lost 2, with 8 bases in between.